The rows below give T cell receptor beta chains drawn from one sample of a study of shared clonotypes between healthy human individuals. Generated by immunoSEQ multiplex PCR, the TCRdb table keeps only in-frame clones and is missing some. The sample holds about 2.4 million clones; roughly nine tenths are singletons and the top ten take around 0.14%. Sequencing used naive CD4+ T cells sorted from blood. These receptors were obtained from a young man in good health. CDR3s leave out the opening cysteine and the closing phenylalanine or tryptophan. The order of the fields is CDR3 length, V gene, clone size, CDR3 protein. Clone size is not always given. Where it is, it says once, few, many or a class for expanded clones.

13 | TRBV10-3 | once | AISELGQSNQPQH
12 | TRBV19 | . | ASREYGYSDTQY
14 | TRBV5-1 | once | ASSLLTSGGNNEQF
10 | TRBV2 | . | ASGGLSGELF
13 | TRBV6-5 | . | ASSSLSGVAYEQY
13 | TRBV13 | . | ASTVTGGTEYEQY
13 | TRBV4-3 | . | ASSRTSGSSYEQY
12 | TRBV19 | . | ASSKIGRLGEQY
10 | TRBV29-1 | once | SGTIGGEKLF
16 | TRBV9 | . | ASSVQQGLAGVSYEQY
14 | TRBV6-1 | . | ASSGGTGGAYRGYT
12 | TRBV5-1 | . | ASSLTAGIYEQY
12 | TRBV4-3 | . | ASSQSPLTGELF
15 | TRBV21-1 | once | ASSKAGQGQGYTEAF
13 | TRBV6-5 | . | ASSYSGPHGGEQY
14 | TRBV6-4 | . | ASSPYSGSLQETQY
12 | TRBV6-5 | . | ASSYSNLGGTQY
13 | TRBV18 | . | ASSPKQGSGNTIY
13 | TRBV28 | . | ASSFSGGANQPQH
14 | TRBV11-2 | . | ASSRLAGGWTGELF
14 | TRBV5-1 | . | ASSRDRRSFNSPLH
13 | TRBV11-2 | . | ASSSGTGRTDTQY
12 | TRBV7-1 | . | ASSISAGNTEAF
12 | TRBV18 | . | ASSPLGAETEAF
15 | TRBV5-6 | once | ASSLELQGGLGETQY
12 | TRBV5-4 | . | ASSLGLQGLGYT
15 | TRBV12-2 | . | ASRFHFPDTIQDTQY
14 | TRBV5-4 | . | ASSFSSGRSTDTQY
14 | TRBV6-6 | . | ASTNRGGQGAYEQY
9 | TRBV5-1 | few | ASNTNTEAF
14 | TRBV30 | . | AWSTNRAQEAYEQY
15 | TRBV4-2 | . | ASSREGRQLNTGELF
12 | TRBV19 | . | ASSRPQSRETQY
11 | TRBV11-2 | . | ASKREVADTQY
12 | TRBV19 | . | ASSTQGGNSPLH
12 | TRBV18 | . | ASSPLKGTYEQY
10 | TRBV29-1 | . | SVEGGWETQY
11 | TRBV7-3 | . | ASSADRNTEAF
11 | TRBV15 | once | ATSIQGGNEQY
13 | TRBV6-5 | once | ASRSRGQGTYEQY
15 | TRBV30 | . | AWSVLFGRSTSNEQF
11 | TRBV18 | . | ASSPPSGNTIY
13 | TRBV7-2 | . | ASSSGQGDGNTIY
13 | TRBV7-6 | . | ASSQLAGGQGEQY
9 | TRBV6-5 | once | ASGTDLRQY
13 | TRBV5-1 | . | ASSLQGGAGETQY
11 | TRBV6-9 | few | ASRAERGNEQF
12 | TRBV2 | . | ASSPDSVNSPLH
11 | TRBV19 | . | ASSRGPSYEQY
13 | TRBV7-2 | . | ASSEGQDPYTEAF
12 | TRBV18 | . | ASSPRALEETQY
14 | TRBV29-1 | . | SVDGAGTGLAYGYT
15 | TRBV4-1 | . | ASSQDGDRTVLYGYT
11 | TRBV7-9 | . | ASSQGGNTEAF
15 | TRBV5-4 | . | ASSPKGAGGPYNEQF